This TCR beta chain was sequenced during a study of T-cell reconstitution after alpha-beta-depleted transplantation in children. General study findings and limits: There were reportedly several hundred expanded graft clones from which alpha-beta T cells came about two months after transplant. After transplant, high TCRbeta diversity at day 60 in some patients arose from surviving recipient T cells and thymic progenitors. The authors attributed T-cell counts and diversity one year after transplant mostly to newly produced T cells.

The V segment lost 0 bases and the J segment 6 bases; nucleotides outside the gene matches: 5. The CDR3 is 16 residues long. Germline lookup yields CDR1 GTSNPN and CDR2 SVGIG (reference sequence). Unique molecular identifiers tagged the TCRbeta library. One entry per CDR3 protein, called by TCRdb with MiXCR from the PCR reads. This sample has approximately 980,000 distinct CDR3 sequences, with roughly 29% found just once. Note on this clonotype: Its antigen is currently unknown. In this CDR3 the conserved last residue, phenylalanine or tryptophan, is missing, so a read error is likely.

The sample consisted of PBMCs, mostly from graft donor cells, taken 360 days after TCRalphabeta/CD19-depleted stem cell transplant. The sequence derives from a boy in the first two years of life who had a stem cell transplant for SCID, so the T cells may come from the graft donor. This chain links TRBV30 with TRBJ2-2, with TRBD1 matching 12 bases. The CDR3 DNA follows: TGTGCCTGGAGTGTAAGGGGACAGGGGGCGCCCGGGGAGCTGTTTTGT. This translates into CAWSVRGQGAPGELFC.